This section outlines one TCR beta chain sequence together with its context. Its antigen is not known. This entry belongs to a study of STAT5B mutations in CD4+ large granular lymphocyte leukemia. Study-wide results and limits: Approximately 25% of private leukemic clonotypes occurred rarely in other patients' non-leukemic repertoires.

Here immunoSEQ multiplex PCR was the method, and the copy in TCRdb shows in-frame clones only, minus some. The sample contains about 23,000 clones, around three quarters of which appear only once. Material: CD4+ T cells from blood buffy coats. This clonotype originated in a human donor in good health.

CDR3 nucleotides: TGTGCCAGCAGCTTAGGCGGGGGGCTATTCGAGCAGTACTTC. Its protein product is CASSLGGGLFEQYF. This chain connects TRBV7-6 to TRBJ2-7, with 8 bases matching TRBD2. CDR1 SGHVS and CDR2 FNYEAQ come from the germline V gene. There are 14 residues in the CDR3. V was pared by 1 base and J by 6 bases, with 5 bases of the junction left unmatched.